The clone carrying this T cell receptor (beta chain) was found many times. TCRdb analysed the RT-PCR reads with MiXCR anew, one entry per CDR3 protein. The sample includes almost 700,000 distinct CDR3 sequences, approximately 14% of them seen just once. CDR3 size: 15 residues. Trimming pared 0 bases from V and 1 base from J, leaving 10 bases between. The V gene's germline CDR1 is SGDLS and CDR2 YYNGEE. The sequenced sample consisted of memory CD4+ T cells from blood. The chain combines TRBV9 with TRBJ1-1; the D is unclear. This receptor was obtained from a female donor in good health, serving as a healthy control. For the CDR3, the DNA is TGTGCCAGCAGCGTAGGCGGGTACCAGAACACTGAAGCTTTCTTT. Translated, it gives CASSVGGYQNTEAFF.